The 20 T cell receptor beta chains below come from one sample, sequenced in a study of glioma-infiltrating T cells after dendritic cell vaccination. This table comes from immunoSEQ multiplex PCR, and its TCRdb copy is limited to in-frame clones, with some not included. The table lists about 92,000 clones, under 90% of them singletons. The sequencing used blood, collected before dendritic cell vaccination. These receptors all come from a human donor with glioblastoma.

The rearrangement joins TRBV5-1 to TRBJ2-7; D perhaps matches TRBD2 (5 bases). The CDR3 consists of 13 residues. Germline CDR1 and CDR2: SGHRS and YFSETQ. V lost 5 bases, J lost 1 base, and 10 bases lay in between. DNA for the CDR3: TGCGCCAGCAGTGAGGGAGTTTCCTACGAGCAGTACTTC. The encoded protein is CASSEGVSYEQYF.

This clone was observed a single time. The CDR3 spells CVSGQVTEAFF. The CDR3 DNA is TGTGTCTCGGGACAAGTCACTGAAGCTTTCTTT. The J gene is TRBJ1-1, the V gene TRBV19; maybe TRBD1 (6 bases). Germline CDR1 and CDR2: LNHDA and SQIVND (reference sequence). The CDR3 has 11 residues.

The CDR3 DNA follows: TGCGCCAGCAGCCAAAGACAGTTTAATGAAAAACTGTTTTTT. Translating it yields CASSQRQFNEKLFF. The chain carries TRBV4-1 and TRBJ1-4, with a possible D match to TRBD1 (5 bases). The length of the CDR3 is 14 residues. Germline CDR1 and CDR2: MGHRA and YSYEKL. Deletions cut 2 bases from V and 4 bases from J, with 8 bases between.

This sequence joins TRBV19 and TRBJ1-1; 9 bases align to TRBD1. Germline trimming cut 5 bases from V and 4 bases from J; bases unmatched to any gene: 8. CDR1 is LNHDA, CDR2 SQIVND, per germline (reference sequence). This CDR3 contains 15 residues. This CDR3 reads CASSFDRGQGTEAFF. The CDR3 region has the DNA TGTGCCAGTAGTTTTGACAGGGGACAGGGCACTGAAGCTTTCTTT.

CDR3 region: CSGGRADTQYF. In DNA form, the CDR3 reads TGCAGCGGGGGGCGAGCAGATACGCAGTATTTT. This chain links TRBV29-1 with TRBJ2-3; D is perhaps TRBD1 (6 bases). The CDR3 contains 11 residues. Per the germline V gene, CDR1 is SQVTM and CDR2 is ANQGSEA. V was pared by 7 bases and J by 4 bases, with 9 bases between.

The V gene is TRBV4-1, the J gene TRBJ1-5; 8 nucleotides match TRBD1. The CDR3 is made up of 15 amino acids. The ends lost 4 bases at V and 6 bases at J; junction bases unmatched: 8. Germline V gene lookup returns CDR1 MGHRA and CDR2 YSYEKL. As DNA, the CDR3 is TGCGCCAGCAGCCTCGGACAGGGTGTATCTCAGCCCCAGCATTTT. This encodes CASSLGQGVSQPQHF.

The gene calls are TRBV5-1 and TRBJ2-7, with D possibly being TRBD2 (6 bases). The CDR3 runs 15 residues. Germline values: CDR1 SGHRS, CDR2 YFSETQ. The V end lost 2 bases, the J end lost 0 bases, and 12 bases lay between the germline ends. The CDR3 reads CASSLASGPSYEQYF. The CDR3 nucleotides are TGCGCCAGCAGCTTAGCGAGCGGGCCCTCCTACGAGCAGTACTTC.

The V call is TRBV27, the J call TRBJ2-1, with 9 bases aligning to TRBD2. V shed 6 bases and J 12 bases; nucleotides not matched to a gene: 9. Germline values: CDR1 MNHEY, CDR2 SMNVEV (reference sequence). The length of the CDR3 is 13 residues. This CDR3 is CASSPPGGRAQFF. The DNA for the CDR3 is TGTGCCAGCAGCCCCCCCGGCGGGAGGGCGCAGTTCTTC.

This chain links TRBV7-9 with TRBJ2-7; the match to TRBD1 covers 9 bases. The germline V gene encodes CDR1 SEHNR and CDR2 FQNEAQ (reference sequence). Trimming took 1 base from V and 2 from J; bases not matched to a gene: 6. This CDR3 is 16 amino acids long. In DNA form, the CDR3 reads TGTGCCAGCAGCTTAGATGACAGGGGGTTTACCTACGAGCAGTACTTC. It translates to CASSLDDRGFTYEQYF.

The chain links TRBV7-2 to TRBJ2-5, with 11 bases fitting TRBD2. Germline CDR1 and CDR2: SGHTA and FQGNSA. The CDR3 contains 15 residues. Trimming at V came to 4 bases and at J to 2 bases, leaving 3 bases not matched to a gene. CDR3 amino acids: CASSSSGRPQETQYF. In DNA, the CDR3 is TGTGCCAGCAGCTCTAGCGGGAGGCCGCAAGAGACCCAGTACTTC.

In its sample, this clone was seen once. The gene calls are TRBV30 and TRBJ1-5; the D gene is possibly TRBD1 (5 bases). This CDR3 region has 13 residues. Germline V gene data show CDR1 as GTSNPN and CDR2 as SVGIG (reference sequence). V lost 5 bases, J lost 11 bases, and 19 bases lay in between. The CDR3 region has the DNA TGTGCCTGGTCCCCCGGGGGGGGACTGGCCCAGCATTTT. Its protein product is CAWSPGGGLAQHF.

V usage is TRBV18 and J usage is TRBJ2-1, with a possible D match to TRBD1 (6 bases). The CDR3 covers 16 residues. The germline V gene encodes CDR1 KGHSH and CDR2 LQKENI. V lost 6 bases to trimming and J lost 5 bases, with 20 bases between them. In nucleotides, the CDR3 is TGTGCCAGCTCCGGAATAGGACAGTTGCATAACAATGAGCAGTTCTTC. Amino acids: CASSGIGQLHNNEQFF.

The chain has TRBV11-2 and TRBJ2-5, with 9 bases that match TRBD2. Germline loops: CDR1 SGHAT, CDR2 FQNNGV. After removal of 2 bases from V and 5 bases from J, the junction contained 6 bases not matched to a gene. The CDR3 is 15 residues long. The CDR3 loop reads CASSLRGGAGETQYF. Written as DNA, the CDR3 is TGTGCCAGCAGCTTACGCGGGGGGGCGGGGGAGACCCAGTACTTC.

J is TRBJ2-2 and V is TRBV7-3; maybe TRBD1 (6 bases). The CDR3 consists of 16 residues. Trimming left V 1 base short and J 3 bases short, with 12 bases between. Looked up from germline, CDR1 is SGHTA and CDR2 is FQGTGA. In nucleotides, the CDR3 is TGTGCCAGCAGCTTAAGGGGACACGACGACACCGGGGAGCTGTTTTTT. Translation: CASSLRGHDDTGELFF.

The chain is built from TRBV2 and TRBJ2-7; D might be TRBD2 (5 bases). This CDR3 is 16 amino acids long. Germline assignment: CDR1 SNHLY and CDR2 FYNNEI. V was shortened by 3 bases and J by 6 bases, with 21 bases between the two germline ends. CDR3: CASSEIPGSRPGEQYF. Here the CDR3 DNA reads TGTGCCAGCAGTGAGATCCCGGGATCACGGCCGGGCGAGCAGTACTTC.

The rearrangement joins TRBV6-1 to TRBJ2-7; D is perhaps TRBD2 (7 bases). This CDR3 is built from 15 residues. Trimming pared 7 bases from V and 2 bases from J, leaving 18 bases between. Germline loops: CDR1 MNHNS, CDR2 SASEGT. The CDR3 loop is CASTERGGTTYEQYF. The CDR3 coding sequence is TGTGCCAGCACAGAAAGGGGGGGAACTACCTACGAGCAGTACTTC.

The rearrangement links TRBV7-3 to TRBJ1-2; TRBD1 matches 7 bases. The germline V gene encodes CDR1 SGHTA and CDR2 FQGTGA. J gave up 2 bases and V 2 bases, and 8 bases lay outside the gene matches. The CDR3 sequence is 16 residues long. CDR3 sequence: CASSLGGTAKNYGYTF. DNA for the CDR3: TGTGCCAGCAGCTTAGGAGGGACAGCTAAAAACTATGGCTACACCTTC.

The chain combines TRBV25-1 with TRBJ2-7, with 7 bases fitting TRBD2. Losses at the gene ends were 5 bases for V and 9 bases for J; bases not matched to a gene: 10. The CDR3 extends over 13 amino acids. CDR1 and CDR2 from the germline V gene are MGHDK and SYGVNS. CDR3 sequence: CASSKGRVEVQYF. The CDR3 region has the DNA TGTGCCAGCAGTAAGGGGAGGGTTGAAGTGCAGTACTTC.

This clone was observed a single time. The J gene is TRBJ1-3, the V gene TRBV28, with 8 bases lining up with TRBD1. This CDR3 comprises 18 residues. V was pared by 7 bases and J by 1 base, with 15 bases of the junction left unmatched. The germline V gene has CDR1 MDHEN and CDR2 SYDVKM. The CDR3 DNA is TGTGCCAGCACCCTTTTTGGGCAGGGGGCGTTGTCTGGAAACACCATATATTTT. As protein: CASTLFGQGALSGNTIYF.

The chain links TRBV7-3 to TRBJ2-3, with no clear D. V was shortened by 5 bases and J by 3 bases, with 15 bases between the two germline ends. The length of the CDR3 is 15 residues. The germline V gene encodes CDR1 SGHTA and CDR2 FQGTGA. The CDR3 is CASSLERRLTDTQYF. CDR3 sequence (DNA): TGTGCCAGCAGCCTTGAGCGTAGGTTAACAGATACGCAGTATTTT. The whole variable domain, remainder taken from reference TRBV7-3 and TRBJ2-3, is GAGVSQTPSNKVTEKGKYVELRCDPISGHTALYWYRQSLGQGPEFLIYFQGTGAADDSGLPNDRFFAVRPEGSVSTLKIQRTERGDSAVYLCASSLERRLTDTQYFGPGTRLTVL.